This TCR beta chain was captured by sequencing in a study of blood T cell repertoires in COVID-19. At the level of the study: Donors in the United States, Italy and Spain gave samples during acute or convalescent COVID-19.

Clones were read by immunoSEQ multiplex PCR, and TCRdb kept only the in-frame ones, dropping some. The sample contains 200,000 to 250,000 clones, about 80% of which appear only once. The origin of this receptor is an elderly man with acute or convalescent COVID-19. Sequenced: peripheral blood.

The CDR3 spells CASSRQGNQPQHF. The CDR3 nucleotides are TGTGCCAGCAGCCGACAGGGAAATCAGCCCCAGCATTTT. The chain carries TRBV3-1 (or the pseudogene TRBV3-2) and TRBJ1-5; TRBD1 matches at 7 bases. Germline values: CDR1 LGHDT, CDR2 YNNKEL (reference sequence). Trimming removed 4 bases from V and 4 bases from J; junction bases left unmatched: 1. The CDR3 has 13 residues.